The T cell receptor beta chain described here comes from a study of T cells of healthy individuals. From the 5' RACE reads, TCRdb called clonotypes with MiXCR, one entry per CDR3 protein. The sample records approximately 52,000 distinct CDR3 sequences, roughly 15% being singletons. CDR1 GTSNPN and CDR2 SVGIG come from the germline V gene (reference sequence). After removal of 5 bases from V and 2 bases from J, the junction contained 10 bases not matched to a gene. The CDR3 sequence is 16 residues long. The sequence came from a human donor in good health. V and J are TRBV30 and TRBJ2-7, with 12 bases matching TRBD2. Here the CDR3 reads CAWHNPGLAGTYEQYF. Here the CDR3 DNA reads TGTGCCTGGCATAACCCGGGACTAGCGGGTACCTACGAGCAGTACTTC.